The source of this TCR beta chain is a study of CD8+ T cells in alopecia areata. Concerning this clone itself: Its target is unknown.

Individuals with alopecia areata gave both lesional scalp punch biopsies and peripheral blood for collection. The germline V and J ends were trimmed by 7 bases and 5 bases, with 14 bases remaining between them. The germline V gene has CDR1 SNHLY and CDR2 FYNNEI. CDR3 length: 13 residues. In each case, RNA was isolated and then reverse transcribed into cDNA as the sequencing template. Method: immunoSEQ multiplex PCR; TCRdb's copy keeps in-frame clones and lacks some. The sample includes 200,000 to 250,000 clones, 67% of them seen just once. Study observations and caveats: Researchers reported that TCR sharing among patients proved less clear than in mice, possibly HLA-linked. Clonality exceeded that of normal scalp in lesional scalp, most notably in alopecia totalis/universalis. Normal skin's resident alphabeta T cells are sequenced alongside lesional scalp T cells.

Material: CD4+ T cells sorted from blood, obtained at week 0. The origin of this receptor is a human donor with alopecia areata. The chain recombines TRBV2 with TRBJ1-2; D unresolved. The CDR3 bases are TGTGCCAGCAACCCGCAGGTTGAGTATGGCTACACCTTC. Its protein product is CASNPQVEYGYTF. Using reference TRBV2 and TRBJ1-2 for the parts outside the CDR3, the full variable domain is EPEVTQTPSHQVTQMGQEVILRCVPISNHLYFYWYRQILGQKVEFLVSFYNNEISEKSEIFDDQFSVERPDGSNFTLKIRSTKLEDSAMYFCASNPQVEYGYTFGSGTRLTVV.